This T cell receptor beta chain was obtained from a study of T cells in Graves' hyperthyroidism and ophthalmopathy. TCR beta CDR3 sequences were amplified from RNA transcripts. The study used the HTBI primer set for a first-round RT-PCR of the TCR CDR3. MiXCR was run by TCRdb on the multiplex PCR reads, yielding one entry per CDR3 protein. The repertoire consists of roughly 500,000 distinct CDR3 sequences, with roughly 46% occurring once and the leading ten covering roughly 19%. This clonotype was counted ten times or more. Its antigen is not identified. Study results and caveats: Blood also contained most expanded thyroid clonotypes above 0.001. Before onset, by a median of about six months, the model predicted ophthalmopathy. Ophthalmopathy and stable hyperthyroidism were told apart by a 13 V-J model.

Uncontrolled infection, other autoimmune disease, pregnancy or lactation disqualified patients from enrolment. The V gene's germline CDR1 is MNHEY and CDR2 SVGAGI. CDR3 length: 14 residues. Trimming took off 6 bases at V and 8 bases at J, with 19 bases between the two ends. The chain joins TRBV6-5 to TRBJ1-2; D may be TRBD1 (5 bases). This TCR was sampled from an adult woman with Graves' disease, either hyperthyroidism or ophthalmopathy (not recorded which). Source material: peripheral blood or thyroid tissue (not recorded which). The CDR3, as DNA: TGTGCCAGCAGAACGCGGGGCAGACCCGCCGGCTACACCTTC. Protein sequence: CASRTRGRPAGYTF.